The next 20 T cell receptor beta chains were all read from a single sample in a study of Ad26.COV2.S vaccination and SARS-CoV-2 variants. Measured with immunoSEQ multiplex PCR; TCRdb has only the in-frame clones, and not every one. This table holds about 450,000 clones, 89% found once. Indicated treatment: approximately 18 received Ad26.COV2.S at low or high dose, single or two shots; roughly 5 received placebo; per-sample allocation not given. Collection of the samples took place on day 63 after the first injection of vaccine or placebo. This specimen was peripheral blood, taken in a trial of Ad26.COV2.S vaccine versus placebo. The receptors here all came from a person between 18 and 65 years old who received the Ad26.COV2.S COVID-19 vaccine or a placebo.

The CDR3 loop is CASSLVGGAGSPSTDTQYF. The CDR3 DNA reads TGCGCCAGCAGCTTGGTCGGGGGTGCGGGAAGCCCTAGCACAGATACGCAGTATTTT. The rearrangement links TRBV5-1 to TRBJ2-3, with D possibly matching TRBD2 (6 bases). The CDR3 is made up of 19 amino acids. V lost 0 bases and J 0 bases, leaving 20 bases between the germline ends. CDR1 and CDR2 (germline): SGHRS, YFSETQ.

Only one count was recorded for this clone. The chain has TRBV4-2 and TRBJ2-1; the D gene is possibly TRBD2 (6 bases). The CDR3 runs 15 residues. From germline, CDR1 is LGHNA and CDR2 YNFKEQ. The V gene lost 4 bases and the J gene lost 3 bases, with 13 bases spanning the gap. The CDR3 DNA sequence: TGTGCCAGCAGCCCGCGGGAAGTTGGCTACAATGAGCAGTTCTTC. This codes for CASSPREVGYNEQFF.

V and J are TRBV6-6 and TRBJ2-1; TRBD2 aligns across 9 bases. V lost 6 bases, J lost 0 bases, and 6 bases stayed unmatched. The CDR3 runs 16 residues. Germline CDR1 is MNHNY and CDR2 is SVGAGI (reference sequence). The CDR3 nucleotides are TGTGCCAGCAGGGGCCTAGCGGGGAGCTCCTACAATGAGCAGTTCTTC. Translating it yields CASRGLAGSSYNEQFF.

This clone has a single count. CDR3 region: CASSRLLGPGQKYGYTF. CDR3 DNA: TGCGCCAGCAGCCGCCTCCTGGGTCCGGGACAGAAATATGGCTACACCTTC. The V and J genes are TRBV4-3 and TRBJ1-2, with TRBD1 matching over 7 bases. CDR1 is LGHNA and CDR2 is YSLEER in the germline V gene. The trim removed 4 bases at V and 5 bases at J, leaving 16 bases unmatched. The CDR3 sequence is 17 residues long.

V is TRBV5-4 and J is TRBJ2-1; the match to TRBD2 covers 7 bases. CDR1 and CDR2 (germline): SGHNT, YYREEE (reference sequence). J lost 6 bases, V lost 1 base, and 7 bases had no gene match. The CDR3 extends over 15 amino acids. The CDR3 loop is CASSLIVAGVNEQFF. CDR3 coding DNA: TGTGCCAGCAGCTTGATAGTGGCGGGGGTCAATGAGCAGTTCTTC.

CDR3 amino acids: CASSVTGTSGRLPSYNEQFF. DNA for the CDR3: TGTGCCAGCAGCGTCACCGGGACTAGCGGGAGGTTGCCGTCCTACAATGAGCAGTTCTTC. The chain employs TRBV9 and TRBJ2-1; 15 bases fit TRBD2. Trimming removed 2 bases from V and 1 base from J; junction bases left unmatched: 10. Germline-derived CDR1 and CDR2 are SGDLS and YYNGEE. The CDR3 extends over 20 amino acids.

The gene calls are TRBV19 and TRBJ1-1; 10 positions agree with TRBD1. From germline, CDR1 is LNHDA and CDR2 SQIVND (reference sequence). V dropped 7 bases and J dropped 2; count of bases not matched to a gene: 4. The CDR3 has 14 residues. The CDR3 region is CASTRDRGNTEAFF. CDR3 bases: TGTGCCAGTACCCGGGACAGGGGTAACACTGAAGCTTTCTTT.

The chain is built from TRBV28 and TRBJ2-7, with D perhaps assigned TRBD1 or TRBD2 (5 bases each). Per the germline V gene, CDR1 is MDHEN and CDR2 is SYDVKM. This CDR3 is built from 14 residues. The V and J ends lost 6 bases and 0 bases respectively, with 12 bases between them. In nucleotides, the CDR3 is TGTGCCAGCAGCCTCCGGGGACCCTCCTACGAGCAGTACTTC. Protein sequence: CASSLRGPSYEQYF.

The chain is built from TRBV7-2 and TRBJ2-3; D remains unclear. This CDR3 is built from 13 residues. The V gene's germline CDR1 is SGHTA and CDR2 FQGNSA. The V and J ends lost 1 base and 5 bases respectively, with 7 bases between them. CDR3 protein: CASSLEWGDTQYF. The DNA for the CDR3 is TGTGCCAGCAGCTTAGAGTGGGGAGATACGCAGTATTTT.

J is TRBJ1-2 and V is TRBV20-1, with a tentative D call TRBD1 (5 bases). The V gene lost 3 bases and the J gene lost 4 bases, with 18 bases spanning the gap. Germline CDR1 and CDR2: DFQATT and SNEGSKA (reference sequence). The CDR3 consists of 15 residues. For the CDR3, the DNA is TGCAGTGCTAGTAACGGGCCCGGGGCGTTCTATGGCTACACCTTC. Its protein is CSASNGPGAFYGYTF.

V and J are TRBV5-6 and TRBJ1-1; D gene ambiguous. This CDR3 contains 16 residues. Germline V lookup: CDR1 SGHDT, CDR2 YYEEEE. The V end lost 4 bases, the J end lost 0 bases, and 16 bases lay between the germline ends. As DNA, the CDR3 is TGTGCCAGCAGCGTACCTGGAATTGGTATGAACACTGAAGCTTTCTTT. Amino acids: CASSVPGIGMNTEAFF.

The gene calls are TRBV6-2 or TRBV6-3 and TRBJ2-7; 8 bases line up with TRBD1. The V and J ends lost 6 bases and 6 bases, in that order; junction bases with no gene match: 13. The germline CDR1 and CDR2 sequences are MNHEY and SVGEGT. This CDR3 has 15 residues. The CDR3 coding sequence is TGTGCCAGCAGCCCCCACTCGGCAGGGGGCGCCGAGCAGTACTTC. Translation: CASSPHSAGGAEQYF.

This clone was counted once. J is TRBJ2-7 and V is TRBV3-1 (or the pseudogene TRBV3-2); TRBD1 matches at 7 bases. Trimming removed 4 bases from V and 3 bases from J; junction bases left unmatched: 9. Per germline, CDR1 LGHDT and CDR2 YNNKEL (reference sequence). The CDR3 totals 15 residues. This CDR3 is CASSRSTGDGYEQYF. CDR3 sequence (DNA): TGTGCCAGCAGCCGAAGTACAGGGGACGGCTACGAGCAGTACTTC.

The V and J genes are TRBV3-1 (or the pseudogene TRBV3-2) and TRBJ2-7; 12 bases are a match to TRBD1. With V trimmed by 3 bases and J by 5 bases, 14 bases remained unmatched. The CDR3 length is 18 residues. Germline CDR1 LGHDT, CDR2 YNNKEL (reference sequence). CDR3 residues: CASSHYSGTGGAENEQYF. The CDR3, as DNA: TGTGCCAGCAGCCATTACTCCGGGACAGGGGGCGCCGAAAACGAGCAGTACTTC.

J is TRBJ1-1 and V is TRBV6-6; D gene unclear. V was pared by 0 bases and J by 1 base, with 6 bases between. This CDR3 is built from 14 residues. The germline V gene encodes CDR1 MNHNY and CDR2 SVGAGI (reference sequence). The CDR3 region is CASSYSSWNTEAFF. The DNA of the CDR3 is TGTGCCAGCAGTTACTCGAGTTGGAACACTGAAGCTTTCTTT.

The chain recombines TRBV3-1 (or the pseudogene TRBV3-2) with TRBJ1-2, with a possible D match to TRBD1 (6 bases). Germline assignment: CDR1 LGHDT and CDR2 YNNKEL (reference sequence). The CDR3 covers 14 residues. V was trimmed by 0 bases and J by 4 bases, leaving 9 bases between them. The CDR3 coding sequence is TGTGCCAGCAGCCAAGAGATACAGGGCTATGGCTACACCTTC. It encodes CASSQEIQGYGYTF.

The chain joins TRBV10-3 to TRBJ1-5; D call uncertain. In germline, CDR1 is ENHRY, CDR2 SYGVKD. Trimming shortened V by 4 bases and J by 4 bases, and 11 bases separated the two germline ends. The CDR3 length is 14 residues. The CDR3 DNA is TGTGCCATCAGTGCGGTAGAGAGAAATCAGCCCCAGCATTTT. Translating gives CAISAVERNQPQHF.

The CDR3 loop reads CASSYWGLDTEAFF. CDR3 nucleotide sequence: TGTGCCAGCAGTTATTGGGGCCTTGACACTGAAGCTTTCTTT. The chain links TRBV6-6 to TRBJ1-1; D might be TRBD1 (5 bases). Germline lookup yields CDR1 MNHNY and CDR2 SVGAGI (reference sequence). The CDR3 extends over 14 amino acids. Trimming took off 3 bases at V and 3 bases at J, with 11 bases between the two ends.

The genes are TRBV5-1 and TRBJ2-2; D not resolved. The CDR3 spans 13 residues. The V end was cut by 1 base, the J end by 4 bases, with 5 bases between. Germline V gives CDR1 SGHRS, CDR2 YFSETQ. CDR3 sequence (DNA): TGCGCCAGCAGCTTGATTTCCACCGGGGAGCTGTTTTTT. Its protein product is CASSLISTGELFF. The full variable domain, completed using reference TRBV5-1 and TRBJ2-2, is KAGVTQTPRYLIKTRGQQVTLSCSPISGHRSVSWYQQTPGQGLQFLFEYFSETQRNKGNFPGRFSGRQFSNSRSEMNVSTLELGDSALYLCASSLISTGELFFGEGSRLTVL.

The chain joins TRBV2 to TRBJ1-2; TRBD1 might be the D (5 bases). This CDR3 comprises 15 residues. Trimming took off 8 bases at V and 2 bases at J, with 18 bases between the two ends. Germline V lookup: CDR1 SNHLY, CDR2 FYNNEI. CDR3 residues: CASDKDKVTNYGYTF. CDR3 coding DNA: TGTGCCAGCGATAAGGACAAGGTCACAAACTATGGCTACACCTTC.